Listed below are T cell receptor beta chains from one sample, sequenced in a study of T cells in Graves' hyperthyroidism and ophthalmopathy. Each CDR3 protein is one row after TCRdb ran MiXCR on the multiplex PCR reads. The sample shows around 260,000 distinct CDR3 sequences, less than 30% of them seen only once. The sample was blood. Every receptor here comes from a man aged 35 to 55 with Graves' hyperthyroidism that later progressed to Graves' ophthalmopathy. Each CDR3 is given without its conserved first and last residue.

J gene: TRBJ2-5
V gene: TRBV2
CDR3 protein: ASSENAGDQETQY

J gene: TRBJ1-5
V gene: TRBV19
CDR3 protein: ASTIRMGSSNQPQH

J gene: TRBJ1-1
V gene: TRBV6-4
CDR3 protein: ASRDSNRANTEAF

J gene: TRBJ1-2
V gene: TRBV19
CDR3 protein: ASPQGGVRANYGYT

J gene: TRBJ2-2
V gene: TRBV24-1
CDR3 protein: ATSDPRTTGELF

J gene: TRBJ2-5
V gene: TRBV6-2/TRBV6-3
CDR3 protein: ASSYSRGLAGGMNQETQY

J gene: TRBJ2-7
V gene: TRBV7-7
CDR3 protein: AMDLFEKYEQY

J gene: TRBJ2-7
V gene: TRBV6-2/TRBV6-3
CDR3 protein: ASSYSKSGVAEQY

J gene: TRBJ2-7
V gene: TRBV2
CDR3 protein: ASSESISGSYEQY

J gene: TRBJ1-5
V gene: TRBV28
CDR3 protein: ASQGGVSNQPQH

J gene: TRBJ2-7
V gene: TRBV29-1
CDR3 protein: SVETSGKLYEQY

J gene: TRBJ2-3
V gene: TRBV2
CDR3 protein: ASSDSTEGDTQY

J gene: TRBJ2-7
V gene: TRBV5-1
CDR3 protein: ASSLGLAESYEQY

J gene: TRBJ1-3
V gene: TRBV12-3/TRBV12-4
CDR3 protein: ASSWWGNTIY

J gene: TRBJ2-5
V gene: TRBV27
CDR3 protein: ASSLVSGRVTETQY

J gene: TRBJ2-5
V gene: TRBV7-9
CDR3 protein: AHTPYERKETQY

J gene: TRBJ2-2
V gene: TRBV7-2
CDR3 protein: ASSRQGNTGELF

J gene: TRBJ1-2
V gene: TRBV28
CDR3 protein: ATIESEAAGYT

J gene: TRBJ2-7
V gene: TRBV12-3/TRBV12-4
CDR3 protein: ASRQGQGRYEQY

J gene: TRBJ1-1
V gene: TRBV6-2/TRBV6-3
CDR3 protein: ASSPGQGGAF

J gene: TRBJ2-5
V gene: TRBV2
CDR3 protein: ASSEGLQETQY

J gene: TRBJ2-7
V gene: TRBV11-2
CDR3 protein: ASSSIREEYEQY

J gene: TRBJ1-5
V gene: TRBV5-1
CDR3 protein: ASSLAVQGPHQPQH

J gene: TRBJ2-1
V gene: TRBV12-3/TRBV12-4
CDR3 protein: ASSTHTGDNEQF

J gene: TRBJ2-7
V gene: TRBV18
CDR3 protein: ASSPSEGSYEQY

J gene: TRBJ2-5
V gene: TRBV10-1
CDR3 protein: ASSESTGLAGKETQY

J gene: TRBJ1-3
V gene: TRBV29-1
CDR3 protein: SVTSGPYSGNTIY

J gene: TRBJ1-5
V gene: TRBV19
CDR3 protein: ASSRGPADNQPQH

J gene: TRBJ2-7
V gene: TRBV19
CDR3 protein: ASSIVPGNEQY

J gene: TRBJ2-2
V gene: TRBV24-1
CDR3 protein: ATSDPRLGAGELF

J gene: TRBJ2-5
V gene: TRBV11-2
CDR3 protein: ASSLGLVMVETQY

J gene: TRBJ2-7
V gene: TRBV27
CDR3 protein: ASSSIGTSGRDEQY

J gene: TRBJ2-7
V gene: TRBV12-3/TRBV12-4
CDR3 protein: ASSLFRSSGQY

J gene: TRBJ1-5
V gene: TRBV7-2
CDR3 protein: ASRADSYQPQH

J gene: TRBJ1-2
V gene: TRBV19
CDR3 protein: ASSIDGGWGYT

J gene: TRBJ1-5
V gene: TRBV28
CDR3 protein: ASSPTGDRNQPQH

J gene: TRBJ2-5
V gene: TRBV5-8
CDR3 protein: ASSLWLSRQDPRTQY